The 14 T cell receptor beta chains below were found in one sample sequenced in a study of untreated major depressive disorder. No antigens are known for them. Assay used: immunoSEQ multiplex PCR; TCRdb lists only in-frame clones, some missing. The sample yields 10,000 to 15,000 clones, around 90% seen once. General study results and limits: CD4+ T cells from depressed patients used TRBV05-01 (Vbeta 5.1) more often than controls.

Sequenced material: CD4+ T cells from PBMCs. Receptors originate from a woman in her 30s with major depressive disorder.

This sequence joins TRBV13 and TRBJ1-2; a possible D gene is TRBD1 (6 bases). CDR1 is PRHDT, CDR2 FYEKMQ, per germline (reference sequence). V was trimmed by 3 bases and J by 0 bases, leaving 20 bases between them. The CDR3 spans 18 residues. CDR3 amino acids: CASSFREAGVKANYGYTF. CDR3 sequence (DNA): TGTGCCAGCAGCTTCAGGGAGGCAGGGGTTAAAGCTAACTATGGCTACACCTTC.

The chain carries TRBV9 and TRBJ1-3; D gene ambiguous. The germline V gene has CDR1 SGDLS and CDR2 YYNGEE. This CDR3 has 15 amino acids. V was cut by 0 bases and J by 2 bases, with 9 bases left in between. CDR3 coding DNA: TGTGCCAGCAGCGTAGCTTCCCTCGCTGGAAACACCATATATTTT. Translated: CASSVASLAGNTIYF.

This sequence joins TRBV19 and TRBJ1-2; 8 nucleotides match TRBD1. V lost 11 bases and J lost 1; bases outside the gene matches: 12. This CDR3 comprises 15 residues. The V gene's germline CDR1 is LNHDA and CDR2 SQIVND (reference sequence). CDR3: CAAALTGAHNYGYTF. The CDR3 DNA reads TGTGCCGCCGCTTTGACAGGGGCACATAACTATGGCTACACCTTC.

This chain links TRBV27 with TRBJ2-1; D unresolved. Between the trimmed V and J ends, which lost 6 bases and 3 bases, there was a span of 9 bases. Per the germline V gene, CDR1 is MNHEY and CDR2 is SMNVEV (reference sequence). The CDR3 is 13 residues long. CDR3 nucleotides: TGTGCCAGCAGGCTACAGAGCTACAATGAGCAGTTCTTC. It is translated as CASRLQSYNEQFF.

V and J are TRBV30 and TRBJ1-2; D unresolved. The CDR3 is 13 residues long. The germline gives CDR1 GTSNPN, CDR2 SVGIG (reference sequence). V lost 4 bases and J lost 2, with 11 bases in between. The CDR3 bases are TGTGCCTGGACCGCGAACACCAACTATGGCTACACCTTC. Residues: CAWTANTNYGYTF.

About this clone: The junction does not match germline at one end; this may be a read error. The V gene is TRBV7-7, the J gene TRBJ2-5; D might be TRBD1 (6 bases). CDR1 and CDR2 from the germline V gene are SSHAT and FNYEAQ (reference sequence). The CDR3 loop spans 14 amino acids. In nucleotides, the CDR3 is TGTGCTAGCAGCTTAGCGCAGGGGCAAGAGACCCAGTACTTC. It codes for CASSLAQGQETQYF.

CDR3 protein: CASSADSSYGYTF. The CDR3 nucleotides are TGTGCCAGCAGCGCGGACAGCAGCTATGGCTACACCTTC. V is TRBV7-9 and J is TRBJ1-2; D is perhaps TRBD1 (6 bases). The germline V gene has CDR1 SEHNR and CDR2 FQNEAQ (reference sequence). The CDR3 runs to 13 residues. V was clipped by 5 bases and J by 4 bases, with 11 bases between them.

J is TRBJ1-2 and V is TRBV5-6; TRBD1 might be the D (5 bases). Germline V gives CDR1 SGHDT, CDR2 YYEEEE. This CDR3 contains 15 residues. V was cut by 6 bases and J by 6 bases, with 21 bases left in between. The CDR3: CASTQIGGGEDGYTF. DNA for the CDR3: TGTGCCAGCACCCAGATTGGGGGAGGCGAGGATGGCTACACCTTC.

The chain carries TRBV6-6 and TRBJ1-2, with unresolved D. Germline CDR1 reads MNHNY; CDR2 reads SVGAGI (reference sequence). With 2 bases removed from V and 2 bases from J, the gap between germline ends came to 9 bases. The CDR3 has 14 amino acids. The CDR3 coding sequence is TGTGCCAGCAGTTACGGGTCGGGAAACTATGGCTACACCTTC. As protein: CASSYGSGNYGYTF.

The chain couples TRBV6-5 to TRBJ2-1, with 7 bases matching TRBD2. The CDR3 runs to 16 residues. Per germline, CDR1 MNHEY and CDR2 SVGAGI. V trimming: 1 base; J trimming: 6 bases; junction bases outside the gene matches: 9. The CDR3 loop is CASSYLGGSRPNEQFF. The CDR3 coding sequence is TGTGCCAGCAGTTACTTGGGCGGGAGTAGGCCCAATGAGCAGTTCTTC.

This sequence joins TRBV18 and TRBJ2-7; tentatively, D is TRBD2 (6 bases). The V end lost 3 bases, the J end lost 0 bases, and 12 bases lay between the germline ends. CDR3 length: 15 residues. Looked up from germline, CDR1 is KGHSH and CDR2 is LQKENI. CDR3 amino acids: CASSPSGVSSYEQYF. In DNA, the CDR3 is TGTGCCAGCTCACCCTCGGGGGTTAGCTCCTACGAGCAGTACTTC. The variable domain in full, completed from reference TRBV18 and TRBJ2-7, reads NAGVMQNPRHLVRRRGQEARLRCSPMKGHSHVYWYRQLPEEGLKFMVYLQKENIIDESGMPKERFSAEFPKEGPSILRIQQVVRGDSAAYFCASSPSGVSSYEQYFGPGTRLTVT.

This chain connects TRBV6-1 to TRBJ2-2; D is uncertain. The germline V and J ends were trimmed by 5 bases and 3 bases, with 10 bases remaining between them. Per germline, CDR1 MNHNS and CDR2 SASEGT. The CDR3 is made up of 14 amino acids. CDR3 in DNA: TGTGCCAGCAGTCTACGTACGGACACCGGGGAGCTGTTTTTT. Translation gives CASSLRTDTGELFF.

This chain connects TRBV7-9 to TRBJ1-2, with a possible D match to TRBD1 (5 bases). The germline V gene has CDR1 SEHNR and CDR2 FQNEAQ (reference sequence). With 5 bases removed from V and 5 bases from J, the gap between germline ends came to 18 bases. CDR3 length: 15 residues. This CDR3 is CASSPSWRGFYGYTF. CDR3 nucleotide sequence: TGTGCCAGCAGCCCTTCCTGGAGGGGCTTTTATGGCTACACCTTC. Together with reference TRBV7-9 and TRBJ1-2, the CDR3 gives the full variable domain: DTGVSQNPRHKITKRGQNVTFRCDPISEHNRLYWYRQTLGQGPEFLTYFQNEAQLEKSRLLSDRFSAERPKGSFSTLEIQRTEQGDSAMYLCASSPSWRGFYGYTFGSGTRLTVV.

The V call is TRBV18, the J call TRBJ2-3; 7 bases fit TRBD1. The CDR3 length is 14 residues. J gave up 2 bases and V 6 bases, and 5 bases lay outside the gene matches. CDR1 and CDR2 (germline): KGHSH, LQKENI. The CDR3 sequence is CASSPTGFTDTQYF. The CDR3 nucleotides are TGTGCCAGCTCTCCGACAGGGTTCACAGATACGCAGTATTTT.